Below are 16 T cell receptor beta chains sequenced from a single sample in a study of T cells in Graves' hyperthyroidism and ophthalmopathy. It was RNA transcripts that yielded the amplified TCR beta CDR3 regions. In the first-round RT-PCR of the TCR CDR3, the HTBI primer set was used. TCRdb re-derived calls from the multiplex PCR reads in MiXCR, one entry per CDR3 protein. The sample carries 700,000 or so distinct CDR3 sequences, 16% recorded once. Sequencing was done on a sample of blood. The source is a man between 18 and 29 years old with Graves' hyperthyroidism.

CDR3 region: CASSGGEKLNTEAFF. For the CDR3, the DNA is TGTGCCAGCTCTGGGGGGGAGAAGTTGAACACTGAAGCTTTCTTT. The V call is TRBV27, the J call TRBJ1-1; TRBD1 is a possible D gene (5 bases). Trimming removed 8 bases at V and 0 bases at J, with 16 bases between. CDR1 is MNHEY, CDR2 SMNVEV, per germline (reference sequence). CDR3 length: 15 residues.

The sample holds many counts of this clonotype. J is TRBJ2-7 and V is TRBV6-1; D could derive from TRBD1 or TRBD2 (6 bases each). The length of the CDR3 is 16 residues. Germline V gene lookup returns CDR1 MNHNS and CDR2 SASEGT. V was shortened by 3 bases and J by 0 bases, with 15 bases between the two germline ends. CDR3 sequence reads: CASSEAGTIISYEQYF. CDR3 nucleotide sequence: TGTGCCAGCAGTGAGGCGGGGACAATCATCTCCTACGAGCAGTACTTC.

This clonotype was found many times. The J gene is TRBJ1-1, the V gene TRBV28; 9 bases match TRBD1. This CDR3 has 13 amino acids. J lost 7 bases, V lost 2 bases, and 2 bases had no gene match. Per germline, CDR1 MDHEN and CDR2 SYDVKM. The CDR3 DNA follows: TGTGCCAGCAGTTTAACGACAGGGGGTGAAGCTTTCTTT. Encoded protein: CASSLTTGGEAFF.

Ten or more counts support this clonotype. J is TRBJ1-5 and V is TRBV12-3 or TRBV12-4; 8 bases are shared with TRBD1. The CDR3 runs 16 residues. V trimming: 5 bases; J trimming: 1 base; junction bases outside the gene matches: 7. The CDR3 DNA reads as TGTGCCAGCAGTCGTGGACAGGGAGGAAGCAATCAGCCCCAGCATTTT. Translation gives CASSRGQGGSNQPQHF.

This clonotype has ten or more counts. This rearrangement joins TRBV12-3 or TRBV12-4 to TRBJ2-1, with a possible D match to TRBD1 (6 bases). CDR3 length: 14 residues. Trimming pared 2 bases from V and 7 bases from J, leaving 12 bases between. The CDR3 region is CASSLQGSGNEQFF. The CDR3 bases are TGTGCCAGCAGTTTACAGGGGAGCGGAAATGAGCAGTTCTTC.

This clonotype was seen only a few times. The chain employs TRBV24-1 and TRBJ2-6, with D uncertain. This CDR3 comprises 13 residues. Between the trimmed V and J ends, which lost 9 bases and 0 bases, there was a span of 5 bases. Germline loops: CDR1 KGHDR, CDR2 SFDVKD. This CDR3 is CATLNSGANVLTF. The CDR3 DNA is TGTGCCACCCTAAACTCTGGGGCCAACGTCCTGACTTTC.

The chain has TRBV6-1 and TRBJ2-1; TRBD1 matches at 8 bases. The germline V gene encodes CDR1 MNHNS and CDR2 SASEGT. The CDR3 is 15 amino acids. Losses at the gene ends were 5 bases for V and 7 bases for J; bases not matched to a gene: 10. CDR3 nucleotides: TGTGCCAGCAGTTCCGGACAGGGTCAAATGAATGAGCAGTTCTTC. The encoded protein is CASSSGQGQMNEQFF.

This clonotype was seen a few times. This chain joins TRBV6-1 and TRBJ1-2; 9 nucleotides align to TRBD1. V shed 5 bases and J 4 bases; nucleotides not matched to a gene: 5. Germline CDR1 reads MNHNS; CDR2 reads SASEGT. The CDR3 sequence is 14 residues long. The CDR3 here is CASSWTGDGYGYTF. As DNA, the CDR3 is TGTGCCAGCAGTTGGACAGGGGACGGCTATGGCTACACCTTC.

This clonotype was recorded a few times. V and J are TRBV29-1 and TRBJ2-7; no clear D. The length of the CDR3 is 13 residues. Germline CDR1 and CDR2: SQVTM and ANQGSEA. The V and J ends lost 1 base and 1 base respectively, with 8 bases between them. CDR3 nucleotides: TGCAGCGTTGAAGGGTTGGGGTCCTACGAGCAGTACTTC. Protein sequence: CSVEGLGSYEQYF.

CDR3 DNA: TGTGCCAGTAGCGGGACGGAGTGGGTGGTTCAGCCCCAGCATTTT. As protein: CASSGTEWVVQPQHF. The chain carries TRBV19 and TRBJ1-5; weak D call: TRBD1 (5 bases). The CDR3 totals 15 residues. The V gene's germline CDR1 is LNHDA and CDR2 SQIVND (reference sequence). Trimming removed 6 bases at V and 6 bases at J, with 18 bases between.

This clonotype was seen repeatedly, ten times or more. The chain carries TRBV28 and TRBJ2-2; TRBD2 agrees at 8 bases. This CDR3 is built from 17 residues. Germline loops: CDR1 MDHEN, CDR2 SYDVKM. With 6 bases clipped from V and 2 bases from J, the junction kept 11 bases outside the gene matches. CDR3 nucleotide sequence: TGTGCCAGCAGAGCGCCGAGCGGGAGAGACAACACCGGGGAGCTGTTTTTT. This encodes CASRAPSGRDNTGELFF. The full variable domain, its missing parts supplied by reference TRBV28 and TRBJ2-2, is DVKVTQSSRYLVKRTGEKVFLECVQDMDHENMFWYRQDPGLGLRLIYFSYDVKMKEKGDIPEGYSVSREKKERFSLILESASTNQTSMYLCASRAPSGRDNTGELFFGEGSRLTVL.

This clonotype appeared many times. The J gene is TRBJ2-1, the V gene TRBV11-2; D may be TRBD1 (5 bases). V was shortened by 4 bases and J by 8 bases, with 15 bases between the two germline ends. The germline CDR1 and CDR2 sequences are SGHAT and FQNNGV. The CDR3 length is 14 residues. As DNA, the CDR3 is TGTGCCAGCAGCTCCTTGAAGGGGCGATATGAGCAGTTCTTC. This translates into CASSSLKGRYEQFF.

The chain combines TRBV10-3 with TRBJ2-1; 9 nucleotides line up with TRBD1. The length of the CDR3 is 13 residues. V was pared by 11 bases and J by 5 bases, with 7 bases of the junction left unmatched. Germline CDR1 is ENHRY and CDR2 is SYGVKD. The CDR3 loop reads CAAMGQGNNEQFF. CDR3 coding DNA: TGTGCCGCCATGGGACAGGGAAACAATGAGCAGTTCTTC.

This clonotype was recorded many times. V gene TRBV5-5 combines with J gene TRBJ1-5; tentatively, D is TRBD1 (5 bases). The CDR3 is 17 residues long. Germline loops: CDR1 SGHKS, CDR2 YYEKEE (reference sequence). V gave up 1 base and J gave up 4 bases, with 18 bases separating them. CDR3 region: CASSLYGTERFNQPQHF. In nucleotides, the CDR3 is TGTGCCAGCAGCTTGTATGGGACGGAAAGATTTAATCAGCCCCAGCATTTT. Using reference TRBV5-5 and TRBJ1-5 for the parts outside the CDR3, the full variable domain is DAGVTQSPTHLIKTRGQQVTLRCSPISGHKSVSWYQQVLGQGPQFIFQYYEKEERGRGNFPDRFSARQFPNYSSELNVNALLLGDSALYLCASSLYGTERFNQPQHFGDGTRLSIL.

The genes are TRBV6-1 and TRBJ2-1; the D gene is possibly TRBD2 (7 bases). The V gene's germline CDR1 is MNHNS and CDR2 SASEGT. The CDR3 is made up of 16 amino acids. The ends were cut back, 2 bases at V and 9 bases at J, with 20 bases in the middle. The CDR3 loop is CASSEWGGRGAREQFF. The CDR3 DNA sequence: TGTGCCAGCAGTGAATGGGGGGGGCGAGGGGCACGTGAGCAGTTCTTC.

This clonotype was detected a few times. The chain carries TRBV9 and TRBJ2-1; TRBD2 matches at 11 bases. The V segment lost 1 base and the J segment 3 bases; nucleotides outside the gene matches: 6. The length of the CDR3 is 17 residues. Looked up from germline, CDR1 is SGDLS and CDR2 is YYNGEE. In DNA form, the CDR3 reads TGTGCCAGCAGCGTAACGGTAGCGGGAGGGAGCTACAATGAGCAGTTCTTC. Its protein product is CASSVTVAGGSYNEQFF.